The sequence of this T cell receptor beta chain was determined in a study of molecular identifiers for immune sequencing clone quantification. Study-level points and caveats: Underestimation of highly expanded clone sizes could arise where identical TCR molecules share a barcode.

This clonotype was counted between two and nine times. Its antigen is unidentified. Germline assignment: CDR1 MNHNS and CDR2 SASEGT. The V end was cut by 2 bases, the J end by 5 bases, with 15 bases between. The CDR3 runs to 16 residues. MiXCR, applied by TCRdb to the PCR reads, yields one record per CDR3 protein. Of approximately 500,000 distinct CDR3 sequences detected, about 22% appear once; the ten largest clones hold about 0.78%. This TCR derives from a human donor in good health. Some libraries in this study had Jurkat cell RNA spiked in. This chain joins TRBV6-1 and TRBJ2-2; D unresolved. The sample taken for sequencing was naive CD8+ T cells from blood, with Jurkat cell RNA spiked in. The subset denotes: FACS-sorted CD8+CD4-CCR7+CD45RA+ naive T cells. The CDR3 DNA is TGTGCCAGCAGTGAATGGTATCTAAGGGATACCGGGGAGCTGTTTTTT. As protein: CASSEWYLRDTGELFF.